These 5 T cell receptor beta chains were all obtained from the same sample, sequenced in a study of blood T cells in healthy people across ages. It was with a sample-barcoded 5' primer and a J-beta primer mix that a second PCR of roughly 6 to 11 cycles was run. In TCRdb, the 5' RACE reads were re-called with MiXCR into one record per CDR3 protein. This table has about 800,000 distinct CDR3 sequences, approximately 25% appearing once. These data also formed part of another study, on T cells of mothers and their children.

Sequencing was done on a sample of blood. These receptors were collected from a boy aged 5-17 years in good health.

The CDR3 coding sequence is TGTGCCAGCAGTGCACATGGCAATGAGCAGTTCTTC. Its protein is CASSAHGNEQFF. This sequence joins TRBV27 and TRBJ2-1; D call uncertain. Trimming took 5 bases from V and 6 from J, leaving 8 bases between them. In germline, CDR1 is MNHEY, CDR2 SMNVEV (reference sequence). The CDR3 sequence is 12 residues long.

V gene TRBV12-3 or TRBV12-4 combines with J gene TRBJ2-7; D unresolved. V lost 2 bases, J lost 1 base, and 9 bases lay in between. The CDR3 consists of 14 residues. The CDR3 loop reads CASSLYRPSYEQYF. CDR3 coding DNA: TGTGCCAGCAGTTTATATAGACCTTCCTACGAGCAGTACTTC.

This clonotype was seen more than once but under ten times. This chain joins TRBV11-2 and TRBJ2-3; D is possibly TRBD2 (6 bases). V lost 7 bases and J 2 bases, leaving 13 bases between the germline ends. From germline, CDR1 is SGHAT and CDR2 FQNNGV. The CDR3 extends over 14 amino acids. The CDR3 DNA follows: TGTGCCAGCATCTGGCGGGGATCCACAGATACGCAGTATTTT. Amino acid sequence: CASIWRGSTDTQYF. The whole variable domain, remainder taken from reference TRBV11-2 and TRBJ2-3, is EAGVAQSPRYKIIEKRQSVAFWCNPISGHATLYWYQQILGQGPKLLIQFQNNGVVDDSQLPKDRFSAERLKGVDSTLKIQPAKLEDSAVYLCASIWRGSTDTQYFGPGTRLTVL.

At least ten counts were recorded for this clonotype. The chain carries TRBV28 and TRBJ2-5; 7 bases match TRBD1. From germline, CDR1 is MDHEN and CDR2 SYDVKM. Germline trimming cut 6 bases from V and 5 bases from J; bases unmatched to any gene: 15. The CDR3 consists of 16 residues. In nucleotides, the CDR3 is TGTGCCAGCAGGCCTCCCCCGGACAGGCCTGGGGAGACCCAGTACTTC. It translates to CASRPPPDRPGETQYF.

This clonotype was detected ten times or more. V is TRBV7-8 and J is TRBJ2-3; D not resolved. Per the germline V gene, CDR1 is SGHVS and CDR2 is FQNEAQ. CDR3 length equals 14 residues. The V and J ends lost 7 bases and 6 bases respectively, with 17 bases between them. CDR3 coding DNA: TGTGCCAGCACCCCCAACTTCGGTGCCGATACGCAGTATTTT. Amino acids: CASTPNFGADTQYF.